A single sample gave rise to the 23 T cell receptor beta chains below, sequenced in a study of CXCR3-negative and CXCR3-positive naive CD8 T cells. These receptors' antigens are unknown. Preparation of TRB cDNA libraries relied on 5' RACE carrying UMI labels. TCRdb reprocessed the 5' RACE reads and stores each CDR3 protein as one record, lacking DNA. This table holds around 160,000 distinct CDR3 sequences. The study's findings and limits: CXCR3-positive naive cells carried more hydrophobic TRB CDR3s than CXCR3-negative ones.

The sequenced sample was naive CXCR3+ CD8+ T cells from blood. Subset of the sample: CD45RO-CCR7+CD27+CD95- naive CD8+ T cells expressing CXCR3 (TNR3+). Receptors were obtained from a human donor in good health. Some clones in this sample may be carry-over from other donors' samples.

The V and J genes are TRBV29-1 and TRBJ2-7. Germline V CDR1 and CDR2: SQVTM, ANQGSEA. This CDR3 has 11 residues. The CDR3 loop reads CSAIDSYEQYF.

The rearrangement uses TRBV21-1 and TRBJ1-5. TRBV21-1 is designated a pseudogene. This CDR3 is built from 18 residues. CDR3 residues: CASSKNDPGLYSNQPQHF.

V usage is TRBV29-1 and J usage is TRBJ2-1; TCRdb's assignment of TRBD2 cannot be checked, as there is no DNA. The length of the CDR3 is 16 residues. Germline-derived CDR1 and CDR2 are SQVTM and ANQGSEA. This CDR3 reads CSVVPLREGLRNEQFF.

The chain uses TRBV15 and TRBJ2-3; TCRdb lists TRBD2, though no DNA is available to test this call. This CDR3 is 15 amino acids long. Germline V CDR1 and CDR2: LNHNV, YYDKDF (reference sequence). This CDR3 reads CATSLRTSGVDTQYF.

The V gene is TRBV28, the J gene TRBJ2-2. This CDR3 contains 15 residues. The germline CDR1 and CDR2 sequences are MDHEN and SYDVKM. CDR3 protein: CASSLATEATGELFF.

Here the CDR3 reads CATSDLGAPDTQYF. This chain links TRBV24-1 with TRBJ2-3; TCRdb reports TRBD1, a call that lacks DNA to check it against. The V gene's germline CDR1 is KGHDR and CDR2 SFDVKD. The CDR3 covers 14 residues.

The gene calls are TRBV12-3 or TRBV12-4 and TRBJ1-1; TCRdb designates TRBD1, a call that cannot be tested without DNA. The CDR3 extends over 16 amino acids. The CDR3 spells CASSLGGNRAYTEAFF.

The chain joins TRBV6-2 or TRBV6-3 to TRBJ1-1; TCRdb outputs TRBD1, but without DNA this stays unchecked. The CDR3 extends over 13 amino acids. The V gene's germline CDR1 is MNHEY and CDR2 SVGEGT. The CDR3 spells CASSYGGYTEAFF.

The V gene is TRBV28, the J gene TRBJ2-5; absent DNA, TCRdb's TRBD1 call cannot be checked. In germline, CDR1 is MDHEN, CDR2 SYDVKM. The CDR3 totals 13 residues. This CDR3 is CASGRGYQETQYF.

This chain uses TRBV7-2 with TRBJ1-1. The CDR3 has 15 amino acids. Germline CDR1 SGHTA, CDR2 FQGNSA. The CDR3 sequence is CASSPTVAGIDEAFF. The complete variable domain, with remaining parts taken from reference TRBV7-2 and TRBJ1-1, reads GAGVSQSPSNKVTEKGKDVELRCDPISGHTALYWYRQSLGQGLEFLIYFQGNSAPDKSGLPSDRFSAERTGGSVSTLTIQRTQQEDSAVYLCASSPTVAGIDEAFFGQGTRLTVV.

This rearrangement joins TRBV11-2 to TRBJ1-2; TCRdb lists TRBD1, though no DNA is available to test this call. The CDR3 is 16 amino acids. Germline V gene lookup returns CDR1 SGHAT and CDR2 FQNNGV. The CDR3 sequence is CASSFSEQGSNYGYTF.

The chain has TRBV7-2 and TRBJ2-7. The CDR3 consists of 12 residues. The germline V gene encodes CDR1 SGHTA and CDR2 FQGNSA. The chain's CDR3 is CASSSKDYEQYF.

CDR3 loop: CSVEDPRGREETQYF. The V and J genes are TRBV29-1 and TRBJ2-5; TCRdb proposes TRBD2, but this gene call is untestable without DNA. CDR3 length: 15 amino acids. In germline, CDR1 is SQVTM, CDR2 ANQGSEA.

The gene calls are TRBV29-1 and TRBJ1-2. The CDR3 has 15 amino acids. CDR1 SQVTM and CDR2 ANQGSEA come from the germline V gene. CDR3 region: CSVAPPAQFNYGYTF. The full variable domain, completed using reference TRBV29-1 and TRBJ1-2, is SAVISQKPSRDICQRGTSLTIQCQVDSQVTMMFWYRQQPGQSLTLIATANQGSEATYESGFVIDKFPISRPNLTFSTLTVSNMSPEDSSIYLCSVAPPAQFNYGYTFGSGTRLTVV.

The chain carries TRBV5-5 and TRBJ2-3; the TRBD1 assignment by TCRdb is unverifiable without DNA. CDR1 is SGHKS, CDR2 YYEKEE, per germline (reference sequence). The CDR3 is 16 residues long. The CDR3 is CASSYYRSASTDTQYF.

The chain joins TRBV28 to TRBJ2-2; TCRdb's D gene call, TRBD1, goes unchecked for lack of DNA. Germline CDR1 MDHEN, CDR2 SYDVKM. The CDR3 is 15 residues long. The CDR3 sequence: CASSPGTGLAGELFF.

This chain uses TRBV5-1 with TRBJ2-2; absent DNA, TCRdb's TRBD1 call cannot be checked. CDR1 is SGHRS, CDR2 YFSETQ, per germline. The CDR3 length is 15 residues. CDR3 sequence: CASSPGTANTGELFF. The variable domain in full, completed from reference TRBV5-1 and TRBJ2-2, reads KAGVTQTPRYLIKTRGQQVTLSCSPISGHRSVSWYQQTPGQGLQFLFEYFSETQRNKGNFPGRFSGRQFSNSRSEMNVSTLELGDSALYLCASSPGTANTGELFFGEGSRLTVL.

The V call is TRBV20-1, the J call TRBJ1-2. Germline V gives CDR1 DFQATT, CDR2 SNEGSKA (reference sequence). This CDR3 is 13 amino acids long. CDR3 protein: CSARDPHNYGYTF.

This chain uses TRBV6-6 with TRBJ2-7; TCRdb's D gene call, TRBD2, goes unchecked for lack of DNA. CDR3 length: 15 residues. CDR1 MNHNY and CDR2 SVGAGI come from the germline V gene (reference sequence). The CDR3 protein is CASSYAKAGFYEQYF.

The chain uses TRBV12-3 or TRBV12-4 and TRBJ2-5. This CDR3 has 12 amino acids. The CDR3 region is CASSTFQETQYF.

The CDR3 reads CAISESKRDGSRADTQYF. The V call is TRBV10-3, the J call TRBJ2-3; TCRdb gives TRBD1 as the D gene, but with no DNA this cannot be confirmed. This CDR3 has 18 amino acids. Germline V gives CDR1 ENHRY, CDR2 SYGVKD.

The V and J genes are TRBV4-1 and TRBJ2-6; TCRdb outputs TRBD2, but without DNA this stays unchecked. The germline V gene encodes CDR1 MGHRA and CDR2 YSYEKL. CDR3 length equals 17 residues. CDR3 amino acids: CASSRLAGNSGANVLTF.

The gene calls are TRBV29-1 and TRBJ2-1; with no DNA, the TCRdb D assignment of TRBD2 cannot be verified. The germline gives CDR1 SQVTM, CDR2 ANQGSEA. The CDR3 has 15 residues. CDR3: CSVRTSGFPYNEQFF.